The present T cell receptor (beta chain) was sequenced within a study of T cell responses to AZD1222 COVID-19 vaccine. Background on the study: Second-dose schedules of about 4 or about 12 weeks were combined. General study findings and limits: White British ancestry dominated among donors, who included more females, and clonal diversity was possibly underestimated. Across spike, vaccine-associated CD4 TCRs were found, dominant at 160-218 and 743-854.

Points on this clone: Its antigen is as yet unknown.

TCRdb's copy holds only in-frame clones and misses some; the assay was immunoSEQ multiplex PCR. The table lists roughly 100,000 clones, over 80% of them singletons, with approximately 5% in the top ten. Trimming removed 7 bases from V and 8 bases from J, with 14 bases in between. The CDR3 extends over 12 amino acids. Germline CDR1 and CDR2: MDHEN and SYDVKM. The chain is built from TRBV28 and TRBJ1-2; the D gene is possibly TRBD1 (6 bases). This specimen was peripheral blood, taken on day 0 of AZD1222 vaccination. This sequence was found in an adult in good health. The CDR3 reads CASTLQGKGYTF. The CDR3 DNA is TGTGCCAGCACCCTCCAGGGGAAAGGCTACACCTTC.